This passage covers 6 T cell receptor beta chains from one sample sequenced in a study of identifying expanded T cells in peripheral blood. Data came from immunoSEQ multiplex PCR; TCRdb stores just in-frame clones and leaves some out. This table has more than 65,000 clones, about 88% appearing once. Sequencing was done on a sample of blood. These receptors all come from a person aged 18 to 75 in good health.

The chain employs TRBV30 and TRBJ1-4, with D possibly TRBD1 on 5 matching bases. Trimming removed 5 bases at V and 4 bases at J, with 23 bases between. Germline loops: CDR1 GTSNPN, CDR2 SVGIG (reference sequence). This CDR3 is built from 17 residues. CDR3 coding DNA: TGTGCCTGGGCGGGGGTACTTTTAGGGGACCATAATGAAAAACTGTTTTTT. It is translated as CAWAGVLLGDHNEKLFF.

The chain combines TRBV2 with TRBJ2-7, with 10 nucleotides matching TRBD1. The CDR3 contains 17 residues. V trimming: 4 bases; J trimming: 2 bases; junction bases outside the gene matches: 11. Germline V gives CDR1 SNHLY, CDR2 FYNNEI. CDR3 DNA: TGTGCCAGCAGTGGGTCCACCGGGACAGGGGATCCCTACGAGCAGTACTTC. Its translation: CASSGSTGTGDPYEQYF.

V and J are TRBV5-1 and TRBJ2-3, with TRBD1 matching 8 bases. This CDR3 region has 16 residues. The junction had 8 bases not matched to a gene; V was cut back by 2 bases and J by 3 bases. Germline CDR1 reads SGHRS; CDR2 reads YFSETQ. CDR3 protein: CASSLGPDRVTDTQYF. The CDR3 nucleotides are TGCGCCAGCAGCTTAGGTCCGGACAGGGTAACAGATACGCAGTATTTT.

The J gene is TRBJ2-1, the V gene TRBV7-9, with D perhaps matching TRBD2 (5 bases). V was clipped by 3 bases and J by 2 bases, with 8 bases between them. From germline, CDR1 is SEHNR and CDR2 FQNEAQ (reference sequence). The CDR3 sequence is 14 residues long. The CDR3 reads CASSFFGAYNEQFF. CDR3 bases: TGTGCCAGCAGCTTTTTCGGGGCCTACAATGAGCAGTTCTTC.

The genes are TRBV6-5 and TRBJ2-7; the D call may be TRBD1 or TRBD2 (5 bases each). This CDR3 spans 15 amino acids. Trimming cost V 2 bases and J 12 bases, with 23 bases left between them. Germline values: CDR1 MNHEY, CDR2 SVGAGI. CDR3: CASSYPPGRQPMRYF. DNA for the CDR3: TGTGCCAGCAGTTACCCTCCGGGACGCCAACCGATGCGGTACTTC.

V gene TRBV11-2 combines with J gene TRBJ1-3; no definite D call. This CDR3 comprises 16 residues. CDR1 and CDR2 (germline): SGHAT, FQNNGV. Trimming shortened V by 2 bases and J by 0 bases, and 11 bases separated the two germline ends. As DNA, the CDR3 is TGTGCCAGCAGCTTACGTCAGGCACTCTCTGGAAACACCATATATTTT. Amino acids: CASSLRQALSGNTIYF.